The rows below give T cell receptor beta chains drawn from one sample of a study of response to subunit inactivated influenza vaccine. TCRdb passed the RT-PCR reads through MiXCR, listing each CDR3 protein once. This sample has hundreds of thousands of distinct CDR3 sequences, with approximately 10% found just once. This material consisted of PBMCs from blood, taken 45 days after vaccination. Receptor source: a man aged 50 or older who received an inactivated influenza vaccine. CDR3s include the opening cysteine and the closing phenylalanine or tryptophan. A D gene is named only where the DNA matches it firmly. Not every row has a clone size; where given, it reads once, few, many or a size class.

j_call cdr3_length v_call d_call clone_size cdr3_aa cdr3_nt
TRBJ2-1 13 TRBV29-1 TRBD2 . CSVARLAYTEQFF TGCAGCGTTGCGCGACTAGCATACACTGAGCAGTTCTTC
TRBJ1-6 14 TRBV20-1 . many CSANDRTTNSPLHF TGCAGTGCAAACGACAGAACTACTAATTCACCCCTCCACTTT
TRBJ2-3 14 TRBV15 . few CATRVETSTDTQYF TGTGCCACCAGAGTGGAAACTAGCACAGATACGCAGTATTTT
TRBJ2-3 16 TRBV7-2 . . CASSLAAGHPTDTQYF TGTGCCAGCAGCTTAGCCGCGGGACACCCCACAGATACGCAGTATTTT
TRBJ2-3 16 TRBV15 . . CATSTRRAGERDTQYF TGTGCCACCAGCACCAGACGGGCAGGGGAGAGAGATACGCAGTATTTT
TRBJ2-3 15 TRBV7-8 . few CASSFFVGLEDTQYF TGTGCCAGCAGCTTTTTTGTCGGGCTCGAAGATACGCAGTATTTT
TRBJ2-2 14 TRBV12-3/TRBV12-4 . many CASSPGTITGELFF TGTGCCAGCAGTCCCGGGACCATCACCGGGGAGCTGTTTTTT
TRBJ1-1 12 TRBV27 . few CASSLIGGEAFF TGTGCCAGCAGTTTAATTGGGGGTGAAGCTTTCTTT
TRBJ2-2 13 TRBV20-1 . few CSATVANTGELFF TGCAGTGCTACCGTCGCGAACACCGGGGAGCTGTTTTTT
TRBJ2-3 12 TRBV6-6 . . CASLCSWDTQYF TGTGCCAGTCTTTGTAGCTGGGATACGCAGTATTTT
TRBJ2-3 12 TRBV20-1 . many CSASGNGWAQYF TGCAGTGCTAGCGGGAATGGCTGGGCGCAGTATTTT
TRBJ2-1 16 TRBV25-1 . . CASSLTNRVSYNEQFF TGTGCCAGCAGTTTAACCAACAGGGTCTCCTACAATGAGCAGTTCTTC
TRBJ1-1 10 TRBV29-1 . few CSIRNTEAFF TGCAGCATTCGGAACACTGAAGCTTTCTTT
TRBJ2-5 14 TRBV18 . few CASSPGPNQETQYF TGTGCCAGCTCACCGGGACCAAACCAAGAGACCCAGTACTTC
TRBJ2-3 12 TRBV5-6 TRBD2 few CASSLGLAAQYF TGTGCCAGCAGCTTGGGACTAGCCGCGCAGTATTTT
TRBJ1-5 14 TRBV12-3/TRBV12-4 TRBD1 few CASRPGQINQPQHF TGTGCCAGCAGGCCGGGACAGATTAATCAGCCCCAGCATTTT
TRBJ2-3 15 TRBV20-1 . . CSARPLDGGPDTQYF TGCAGTGCTAGGCCCCTTGATGGGGGGCCAGATACGCAGTATTTT
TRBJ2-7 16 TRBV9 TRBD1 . CASRRNFGQEHYEQYF TGTGCCAGCAGGCGAAATTTTGGACAGGAGCACTACGAGCAGTACTTC
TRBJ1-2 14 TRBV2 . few CASRRDVANYGYTF TGTGCCAGCAGGCGGGACGTAGCTAACTATGGCTACACCTTC
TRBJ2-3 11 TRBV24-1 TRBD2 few CATAGVGTQYF TGTGCCACCGCGGGAGTTGGTACGCAGTATTTT
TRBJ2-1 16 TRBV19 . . CASSIAWGPTSVEQFF TGTGCCAGTAGTATAGCTTGGGGACCTACGAGCGTTGAGCAGTTCTTC
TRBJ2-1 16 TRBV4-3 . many CASSPETTPSYNEQFF TGCGCCAGCAGCCCGGAAACGACTCCGTCCTACAATGAGCAGTTCTTC
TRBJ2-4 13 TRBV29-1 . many CSVGVQTQVIQYF TGCAGCGTTGGAGTACAGACCCAAGTCATTCAGTACTTC
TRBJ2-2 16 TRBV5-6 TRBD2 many CASSHAAGGLSGELFF TGTGCCAGCAGCCACGCGGCGGGGGGATTGTCCGGGGAGCTGTTTTTT
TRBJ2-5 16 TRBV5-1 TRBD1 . CASSLEQGGTQETQYF TGCGCCAGCAGCTTGGAACAGGGGGGTACCCAAGAGACCCAGTACTTC
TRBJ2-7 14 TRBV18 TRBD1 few CASSPTGAAYEQYF TGTGCCAGCTCACCGACAGGGGCCGCCTACGAGCAGTACTTC
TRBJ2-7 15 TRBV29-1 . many CSVEYRHLSSYEQYF TGCAGCGTTGAATATAGACACCTGAGCTCCTACGAGCAGTACTTC
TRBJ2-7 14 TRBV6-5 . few CASSSRGPSYEQYF TGTGCCAGCAGTTCCCGAGGTCCCTCCTACGAGCAGTACTTC
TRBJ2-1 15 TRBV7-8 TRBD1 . CASTKDRVLRDEQFF TGTGCCAGCACCAAGGACAGGGTCCTCCGGGATGAGCAGTTCTTC
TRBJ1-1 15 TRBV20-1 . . CSAKVGSGASTEAFF TGCAGTGCCAAAGTCGGGTCGGGGGCGAGTACTGAAGCTTTCTTT
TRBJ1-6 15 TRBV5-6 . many CASSLVRGADSPLHF TGTGCCAGCAGCTTGGTCAGGGGCGCGGATTCACCCCTCCACTTT
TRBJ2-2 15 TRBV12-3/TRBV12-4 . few CASSLGQTYTGELFF TGTGCCAGCAGTTTGGGGCAGACTTACACCGGGGAGCTGTTTTTT
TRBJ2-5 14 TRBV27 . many CASSLLGSGETQYF TGTGCCAGCAGTTTATTGGGATCAGGGGAGACCCAGTACTTC
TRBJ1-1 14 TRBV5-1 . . CASFAGFMNTEAFF TGCGCCAGTTTTGCGGGGTTTATGAACACTGAAGCTTTCTTT
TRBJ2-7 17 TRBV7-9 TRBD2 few CASSSGTSGVYSYEQYF TGTGCCAGCAGCAGCGGGACTAGCGGAGTCTACTCCTACGAGCAGTACTTC
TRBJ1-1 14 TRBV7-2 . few CASSSYAGNTEAFF TGTGCCAGCAGCTCCTACGCCGGGAACACTGAAGCTTTCTTT
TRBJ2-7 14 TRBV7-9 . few CASSLAPSAYEQYF TGTGCCAGCAGCTTAGCCCCATCCGCCTACGAGCAGTACTTC
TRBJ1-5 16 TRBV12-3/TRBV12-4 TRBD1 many CASSAQGGGSSQPQHF TGTGCCAGCAGCGCCCAGGGGGGGGGCTCGAGTCAGCCCCAGCATTTT
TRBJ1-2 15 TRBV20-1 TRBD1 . CCASTGQGVYYGYTF TGCTGTGCTAGCACGGGACAGGGAGTTTACTATGGCTACACCTTC
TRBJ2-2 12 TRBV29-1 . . CCVGQTTGELFF TGCTGCGTGGGACAAACCACCGGGGAGCTGTTTTTT
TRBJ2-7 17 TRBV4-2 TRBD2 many CASSQDTSGSYSYEQYF TGTGCCAGCAGCCAAGATACTAGCGGGAGCTACTCCTACGAGCAGTACTTC
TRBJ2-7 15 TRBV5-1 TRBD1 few CASSPSSGQAYEQYF TGCGCCAGCAGCCCGAGTTCAGGACAGGCCTACGAGCAGTACTTC
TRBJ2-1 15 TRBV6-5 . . CASSYRLNRGNEQFF TGTGCCAGCAGTTACCGACTTAACCGGGGCAATGAGCAGTTCTTC